This passage covers 31 T cell receptor beta chains from one sample sequenced in a study of blood T cell repertoires in COVID-19. Sequencing was performed with immunoSEQ multiplex PCR; in TCRdb, only in-frame clones are kept and a portion is missing. The table shows some 210,000 clones, with 80% to 90% occurring only once. The sequenced material came from PBMCs or T cells enriched from blood (not recorded which). The source is a man younger than 35 with acute COVID-19.

The sample holds one count of this clone. Here the CDR3 reads CSASSAGTTNSNQPQHF. The CDR3 DNA follows: TGCAGTGCCAGTTCCGCTGGGACAACAAATAGCAATCAGCCCCAGCATTTT. The rearrangement uses TRBV20-1 and TRBJ1-5; weak D call: TRBD1 (6 bases). V was cut by 6 bases and J by 0 bases, with 21 bases left in between. Germline V gene lookup returns CDR1 DFQATT and CDR2 SNEGSKA (reference sequence). CDR3 length: 17 residues.

V usage is TRBV7-6 and J usage is TRBJ2-1, with 13 nucleotides matching TRBD2. This CDR3 comprises 15 residues. J gave up 6 bases and V 6 bases, and 5 bases lay outside the gene matches. Germline loops: CDR1 SGHVS, CDR2 FNYEAQ. CDR3 sequence (DNA): TGTGCCAGCAGTTCCGGGACTAGCGGGGCCAATGAGCAGTTCTTC. Translating gives CASSSGTSGANEQFF.

This clone was detected only once. The chain couples TRBV20-1 to TRBJ2-3, with TRBD1 matching 7 bases. The germline V gene encodes CDR1 DFQATT and CDR2 SNEGSKA (reference sequence). The CDR3 is made up of 11 amino acids. V shed 5 bases, J shed 9 bases, and the junction held 5 bases outside the gene matches. CDR3 protein: CSASDRATQYF. CDR3 DNA sequence: TGCAGTGCTTCCGACAGGGCGACGCAGTATTTT.

In this sample, this clone turned up once. CDR3 loop: CASSLTTGQGHREQYF. For the CDR3, the DNA is TGCGCCAGCAGCTTGACTACCGGACAGGGGCACCGCGAGCAGTACTTC. The rearrangement links TRBV5-1 to TRBJ2-7, with 9 bases fitting TRBD1. This CDR3 has 16 residues. Losses at the gene ends were 1 base for V and 6 bases for J; bases not matched to a gene: 11. Germline V gene data show CDR1 as SGHRS and CDR2 as YFSETQ.

In its sample, this clone was seen once. The chain recombines TRBV5-1 with TRBJ1-1, with D possibly TRBD1 on 6 matching bases. Per germline, CDR1 SGHRS and CDR2 YFSETQ. Trimming removed 3 bases at V and 6 bases at J, with 9 bases between. CDR3 length equals 12 residues. The CDR3 DNA reads TGCGCCAGCAGCTACGGACAGTCTGAAGCTTTCTTT. The encoded protein is CASSYGQSEAFF.

The gene calls are TRBV27 and TRBJ2-1, with no clear D. The V gene's germline CDR1 is MNHEY and CDR2 SMNVEV (reference sequence). This CDR3 is 13 amino acids long. V was clipped by 2 bases and J by 5 bases, with 7 bases between them. The CDR3, as DNA: TGTGCCAGCAGTTTAAATCCCAACAATGAGCAGTTCTTC. Encoded protein: CASSLNPNNEQFF.

V usage is TRBV29-1 and J usage is TRBJ1-2, with TRBD1 matching over 7 bases. Trimming took 3 bases from V and 4 from J; bases not matched to a gene: 11. The CDR3 covers 15 residues. The V gene's germline CDR1 is SQVTM and CDR2 ANQGSEA. The CDR3 is CSVEDPGHRGYGYTF. The CDR3 coding sequence is TGCAGCGTTGAGGACCCGGGACACAGGGGCTATGGCTACACCTTC. Full variable domain (outside the CDR3, taken from reference TRBV29-1 and TRBJ1-2): SAVISQKPSRDICQRGTSLTIQCQVDSQVTMMFWYRQQPGQSLTLIATANQGSEATYESGFVIDKFPISRPNLTFSTLTVSNMSPEDSSIYLCSVEDPGHRGYGYTFGSGTRLTVV.

V gene TRBV9 combines with J gene TRBJ2-3, with D possibly TRBD2 on 5 matching bases. The CDR3 has 13 amino acids. The V gene's germline CDR1 is SGDLS and CDR2 YYNGEE. V was shortened by 7 bases and J by 2 bases, with 11 bases between the two germline ends. CDR3 nucleotide sequence: TGTGCCAGCGGGCTGGACTTCACAGATACGCAGTATTTT. This sequence encodes CASGLDFTDTQYF.

The J gene is TRBJ2-1, the V gene TRBV7-2; 7 bases fit TRBD2. The CDR3 is 15 amino acids. CDR1 SGHTA and CDR2 FQGNSA come from the germline V gene. V gave up 2 bases and J gave up 2 bases; unmatched junction bases: 3. The CDR3, as DNA: TGTGCCAGCAGCTTATCGGCGGGAGCCTACAATGAGCAGTTCTTC. It translates to CASSLSAGAYNEQFF.

The chain couples TRBV28 to TRBJ1-2, with D uncertain. Trimming took 10 bases from V and 7 from J, leaving 19 bases between them. The CDR3 totals 13 residues. CDR1 is MDHEN, CDR2 SYDVKM, per germline. CDR3 in amino acids: CATGLTGVRGYTF. The CDR3 coding sequence is TGTGCCACCGGTCTGACTGGCGTACGTGGCTACACCTTC.

CDR3 DNA: TGTGCCAGCAGTTTAGGGGGCCACTATGGCTACACCTTC. Translation: CASSLGGHYGYTF. The gene calls are TRBV28 and TRBJ1-2, with a possible D match to TRBD1 (6 bases). CDR1 is MDHEN, CDR2 SYDVKM, per germline. Trimming stripped 2 bases from V and 3 bases from J, with 7 bases between. CDR3 size: 13 residues.

V is TRBV14 and J is TRBJ1-6; 9 nucleotides line up with TRBD1. The CDR3 is 14 residues long. CDR1 and CDR2 (germline): SGHDN, FVKESK. J gave up 9 bases and V 6 bases, and 6 bases lay outside the gene matches. The CDR3 here is CASSYGTGSSPLHF. The CDR3 nucleotides read TGTGCCAGCAGTTACGGGACAGGGAGTTCACCCCTCCACTTT.

V usage is TRBV18 and J usage is TRBJ2-7; D remains unclear. CDR3 length equals 14 residues. From germline, CDR1 is KGHSH and CDR2 LQKENI. Trimming removed 0 bases at V and 4 bases at J, with 10 bases between. The CDR3 is CASSPPATEYEQYF. CDR3 DNA: TGTGCCAGCTCACCACCTGCGACGGAGTACGAGCAGTACTTC.

This sequence joins TRBV7-6 and TRBJ2-3, with 8 bases fitting TRBD2. From germline, CDR1 is SGHVS and CDR2 FNYEAQ. V lost 3 bases and J lost 0; bases outside the gene matches: 8. The CDR3 spans 17 residues. The CDR3 DNA sequence: TGTGCCAGCAGCTTGCGGACTAGCTACACGAGCACAGATACGCAGTATTTT. The encoded protein is CASSLRTSYTSTDTQYF.

The chain joins TRBV6-4 to TRBJ1-1, with D perhaps TRBD1 (5 bases). V lost 8 bases, J lost 8 bases, and 12 bases lay in between. CDR1 and CDR2 (germline): MRHNA, SNTAGT. The CDR3 consists of 11 residues. This chain's CDR3 is CASPTGGEAFF. The CDR3 coding sequence is TGTGCCAGCCCGACGGGGGGAGAAGCTTTCTTT.

V gene TRBV30 combines with J gene TRBJ1-5; the D gene is possibly TRBD1 (5 bases). In germline, CDR1 is GTSNPN, CDR2 SVGIG (reference sequence). The CDR3 covers 15 residues. V was pared by 2 bases and J by 0 bases, with 11 bases between. This CDR3 reads CAWSLDTYSNQPQHF. Written as DNA, the CDR3 is TGTGCCTGGAGTCTGGACACGTATAGCAATCAGCCCCAGCATTTT.

The chain links TRBV5-1 to TRBJ1-3; D gene uncertain. Trimming took 4 bases from V and 4 from J, leaving 15 bases between them. The germline V gene encodes CDR1 SGHRS and CDR2 YFSETQ. The CDR3 runs 15 residues. The CDR3 here is CASSPLSFAGNTIYF. Here the CDR3 DNA reads TGCGCCAGCAGCCCCCTATCGTTTGCCGGAAACACCATATATTTT.

The chain uses TRBV7-8 and TRBJ2-7; 9 nucleotides line up with TRBD2. V shed 2 bases and J 0 bases; nucleotides not matched to a gene: 5. Germline loops: CDR1 SGHVS, CDR2 FQNEAQ. The CDR3 runs to 16 residues. The chain's CDR3 is CASSLPASGASYEQYF. CDR3 nucleotide sequence: TGTGCCAGCAGCTTACCTGCTAGCGGGGCCTCCTACGAGCAGTACTTC.

The J gene is TRBJ1-6, the V gene TRBV28; TRBD1 aligns across 11 bases. CDR1 is MDHEN, CDR2 SYDVKM, per germline. The junction had 4 bases not matched to a gene; V was cut back by 5 bases and J by 10 bases. This CDR3 comprises 14 residues. CDR3 nucleotides: TGTGCCAGCAGTCTGGACAGGGGGCTCTCACCCCTCCACTTT. It is translated as CASSLDRGLSPLHF.

The V call is TRBV28, the J call TRBJ2-1; 7 bases are a match to TRBD2. J lost 0 bases, V lost 6 bases, and 14 bases had no gene match. The CDR3 has 18 residues. CDR1 and CDR2 (germline): MDHEN, SYDVKM. The CDR3 protein is CASSPGGRWEYSYNEQFF. DNA of the CDR3: TGTGCCAGCAGCCCCGGGGGGAGGTGGGAATACTCCTACAATGAGCAGTTCTTC.

The chain uses TRBV7-8 and TRBJ1-1, with D perhaps TRBD1 (5 bases). Germline V gene sequence: CDR1 SGHVS, CDR2 FQNEAQ. V shed 4 bases and J shed 3 bases, with 15 bases lying between them. The CDR3 is 15 amino acids. The CDR3: CASSWDPTGDTEAFF. CDR3 coding DNA: TGTGCCAGCAGCTGGGACCCCACGGGGGACACTGAAGCTTTCTTT.

This clone is a singleton in its sample. The chain has TRBV7-2 and TRBJ2-3; possible D gene TRBD2, 5 bases. This CDR3 is built from 12 residues. Germline assignment: CDR1 SGHTA and CDR2 FQGNSA. Trimming took 3 bases from V and 6 from J, leaving 7 bases between them. The CDR3 spells CASSFTGDTQYF. As DNA, the CDR3 is TGTGCCAGCAGCTTTACGGGGGATACGCAGTATTTT.

The J gene is TRBJ1-3, the V gene TRBV25-1; D is uncertain. Germline V gene lookup returns CDR1 MGHDK and CDR2 SYGVNS. The CDR3 sequence is 13 residues long. V was pared by 3 bases and J by 7 bases, with 10 bases between. The CDR3 sequence is CASSEVPGNTIYF. The CDR3 nucleotides are TGTGCCAGCAGTGAGGTTCCGGGGAACACCATATATTTT.

The chain couples TRBV28 to TRBJ1-2; D might be TRBD1 (5 bases). Germline assignment: CDR1 MDHEN and CDR2 SYDVKM. CDR3 length: 11 amino acids. V lost 8 bases and J 6 bases, leaving 10 bases between the germline ends. The chain's CDR3 is CASSATDGYTF. CDR3 nucleotides: TGTGCCAGCTCCGCGACAGATGGCTACACCTTC.

The chain is built from TRBV12-3 or TRBV12-4 and TRBJ2-7, with 7 positions matching TRBD1. CDR3 size: 13 residues. J was trimmed by 6 bases and V by 5 bases; bases with no gene match: 7. CDR3 in DNA: TGTGCCAGCAGTCCGACAGGGTCGGGCGAGCAGTACTTC. Its protein product is CASSPTGSGEQYF.

The V call is TRBV12-3 or TRBV12-4, the J call TRBJ2-1, with TRBD2 as a possible D gene (6 bases). The CDR3 consists of 12 residues. Trimming left V 7 bases short and J 7 bases short, with 11 bases between. CDR3 protein: CASNSGRNEQFF. The CDR3 DNA reads TGTGCCAGCAATTCCGGGAGAAATGAGCAGTTCTTC.

The chain has TRBV29-1 and TRBJ2-1, with 10 bases matching TRBD2. J lost 2 bases, V lost 6 bases, and 7 bases had no gene match. The CDR3 consists of 15 residues. Germline lookup yields CDR1 SQVTM and CDR2 ANQGSEA. The chain's CDR3 is CSVARTSGTYNEQFF. DNA of the CDR3: TGCAGCGTAGCAAGGACTAGCGGAACCTACAATGAGCAGTTCTTC.

V is TRBV9 and J is TRBJ2-1, with TRBD2 identical over 13 bases. Germline V lookup: CDR1 SGDLS, CDR2 YYNGEE. V lost 4 bases, J lost 1 base, and 8 bases stayed unmatched. CDR3 length equals 18 residues. The CDR3 loop reads CASSSGTSGIGSYNEQFF. CDR3 in DNA: TGTGCCAGCAGCTCAGGGACTAGCGGGATAGGGTCCTACAATGAGCAGTTCTTC.

This clone was observed once. The chain carries TRBV7-2 and TRBJ2-7; perhaps TRBD2 as D (6 bases). The CDR3 spans 14 residues. Germline CDR1 SGHTA, CDR2 FQGNSA. V gave up 5 bases and J gave up 5 bases, with 16 bases separating them. CDR3 amino acids: CASSATGANHEQYF. The CDR3 nucleotides read TGTGCCAGCAGCGCTACGGGAGCTAACCACGAGCAGTACTTC. Drawing the rest from reference TRBV7-2 and TRBJ2-7, the complete variable domain is GAGVSQSPSNKVTEKGKDVELRCDPISGHTALYWYRQSLGQGLEFLIYFQGNSAPDKSGLPSDRFSAERTGGSVSTLTIQRTQQEDSAVYLCASSATGANHEQYFGPGTRLTVT.

The genes are TRBV10-2 and TRBJ2-3, with D perhaps matching TRBD1 (6 bases). This CDR3 spans 13 amino acids. V shed 7 bases and J shed 0 bases, with 8 bases lying between them. The germline gives CDR1 WSHSY, CDR2 SAAADI. The CDR3 sequence is CASKRGSTDTQYF. DNA of the CDR3: TGCGCCAGCAAAAGGGGGAGCACAGATACGCAGTATTTT.

CDR3 protein: CASSPGLADYEQYF. CDR3 sequence (DNA): TGTGCCAGTAGTCCCGGACTAGCAGATTACGAGCAGTACTTC. The chain has TRBV19 and TRBJ2-7; 8 bases align to TRBD2. Germline loops: CDR1 LNHDA, CDR2 SQIVND (reference sequence). The CDR3 extends over 14 amino acids. V was pared by 5 bases and J by 4 bases, with 7 bases of the junction left unmatched.